This T cell receptor beta chain was sequenced for a study of control samples from healthy donors and cancer patients. CDR1 and CDR2 (germline): ENHRY, SYGVKD. The V and J ends lost 2 bases and 0 bases respectively, with 10 bases between them. The CDR3 runs 15 residues. This clone was found once. Repertoires were generated with immunoSEQ multiplex PCR, while TCRdb's copy carries only in-frame clones and drops some. The sample holds roughly 130,000 clones, approximately 90% seen once. Sequencing was performed on blood. The origin of this receptor is a man younger than 35 in good health. The V call is TRBV10-3, the J call TRBJ1-2, with a weak D call TRBD1 (5 bases). CDR3 region: CAISEAGLANYGYTF. For the CDR3, the DNA is TGTGCCATCAGTGAGGCAGGGCTAGCTAACTATGGCTACACCTTC.